This TCR beta chain was observed in a study of shared clonotypes between healthy human individuals. The study, taken as a whole, reports: For naive CD4 cells, around 5% of clonotypes were shared across a handful of donors.

Deep-level running was used for the assay. Only in-frame clones appear in the TCRdb table, and some are missing; sequencing was by immunoSEQ multiplex PCR. The sample has more than 900,000 clones; 75% to 85% are singletons. This CDR3 spans 16 amino acids. Germline V gene data show CDR1 as ENHRY and CDR2 as SYGVKD. The junction had 9 bases not matched to a gene; V was cut back by 0 bases and J by 6 bases. Concerning this clone itself: The antigen remains unidentified.

The V gene is TRBV10-3, the J gene TRBJ1-2; 8 bases are a match to TRBD1. The sequenced material came from memory CD4+ T cells from PBMCs. Specified subset: CD45RA-negative fraction. The sequence came from a man aged 18 to 30 in good health. Some clones in this sample may be carry-over from other donors' samples. Here the CDR3 DNA reads TGTGCCATCAGTGAGTCGGCAGGGGGCGCCCGGAATGGCTACACCTTC. Its translation is CAISESAGGARNGYTF.